There are many counts of the clone carrying this T cell receptor (beta chain). No antigen is known for it. The data originate from a study of liver allograft versus peripheral blood T cells. For the study at large: Comparing T cell receptor repertoires in transplanted livers with those in recipients' peripheral blood was part of the design.

Whole-study results and caveats: There were reportedly differences between T cell receptor repertoires inside liver allografts and those in peripheral blood.

CDR1 is DFQATT, CDR2 SNEGSKA, per germline (reference sequence). V lost 0 bases and J 0 bases, leaving 11 bases between the germline ends. The CDR3 runs to 15 residues. TCRdb re-derived calls from the reads in MiXCR, one entry per CDR3 protein. Of some 9,200 distinct CDR3 sequences listed, about 15% are singletons. The V gene is TRBV20-1, the J gene TRBJ1-2; D unclear. This receptor was obtained from a human patient who had a liver transplant. The T cells may come from the graft donor. The CDR3 loop is CSARDPVGANYGYTF. Written as DNA, the CDR3 is TGCAGTGCTAGAGATCCGGTGGGAGCTAACTATGGCTACACCTTC.